This T cell receptor (beta chain) was sequenced in a study of blood T cell repertoires in COVID-19. Trimming stripped 6 bases from V and 3 bases from J, with 17 bases between. CDR1 is ENHRY and CDR2 is SYGVKD in the germline V gene. The CDR3 loop spans 16 amino acids. Profiling relied on immunoSEQ multiplex PCR, and the TCRdb table lists in-frame clones only, not all of them. The table records approximately 82,000 clones, over 80% of them present only once. The source is a woman aged 55-70 years with active COVID-19. This chain connects TRBV10-3 to TRBJ2-2, with D possibly matching TRBD1 (5 bases). The sample taken for sequencing was peripheral blood. CDR3: CAISPQRTSHTGELFF. In nucleotides, the CDR3 is TGTGCCATCAGCCCCCAAAGGACATCGCACACCGGGGAGCTGTTTTTT.